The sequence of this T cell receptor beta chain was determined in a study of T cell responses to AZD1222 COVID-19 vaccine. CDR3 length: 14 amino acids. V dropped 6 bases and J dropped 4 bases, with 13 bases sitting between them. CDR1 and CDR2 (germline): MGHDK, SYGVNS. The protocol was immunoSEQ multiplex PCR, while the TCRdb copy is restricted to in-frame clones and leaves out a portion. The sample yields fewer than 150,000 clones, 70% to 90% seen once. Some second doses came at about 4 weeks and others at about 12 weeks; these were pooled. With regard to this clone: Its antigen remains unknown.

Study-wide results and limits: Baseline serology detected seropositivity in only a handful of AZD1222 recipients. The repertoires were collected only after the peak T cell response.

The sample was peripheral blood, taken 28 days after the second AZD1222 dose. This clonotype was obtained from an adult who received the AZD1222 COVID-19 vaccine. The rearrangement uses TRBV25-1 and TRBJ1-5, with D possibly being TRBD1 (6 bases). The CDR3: CASSEGGSNQPQHF. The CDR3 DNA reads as TGTGCCAGCAGCGAGGGGGGCAGTAATCAGCCCCAGCATTTT. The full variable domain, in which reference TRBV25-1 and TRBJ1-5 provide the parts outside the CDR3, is EADIYQTPRYLVIGTGKKITLECSQTMGHDKMYWYQQDPGMELHLIHYSYGVNSTEKGDLSSESTVSRIRTEHFPLTLESARPSHTSQYLCASSEGGSNQPQHFGDGTRLSIL.